This entry features one T cell receptor beta chain sequence. The antigen remains undetermined. These data come from a study of OX40 agonist ivuxolimab in advanced cancers. Background on the study: With ivuxolimab, an agonistic anti-OX40 (CD134) antibody, patients were treated.

General study points: Expanded clones were, on average, more numerous in CD8+ T cells than in CD4+.

Only in-frame clones appear in the TCRdb table, and some are missing; sequencing was by immunoSEQ multiplex PCR. The table has roughly 77,000 clones, about 80% seen once; the top ten hold around 0.51%. Germline CDR1 SGHNT, CDR2 YYREEE (reference sequence). V gave up 0 bases and J gave up 5 bases; unmatched junction bases: 4. The CDR3 sequence is 14 residues long. The TCR sequence derives from an adult with an advanced solid tumor such as melanoma, head and neck, liver or kidney cancer. Sequences were derived from CD4+ or CD8+ T cells sorted from blood, sampled in a trial of the OX40 agonist ivuxolimab. The chain couples TRBV5-4 to TRBJ2-5; 7 positions match TRBD1. In nucleotides, the CDR3 is TGTGCCAGCAGCTTGGCGAGGGGGCCGGAGACCCAGTACTTC. Encoded protein: CASSLARGPETQYF.